The 25 T cell receptor beta chains listed next were all sequenced from one sample in a study of cytomegalovirus exposure and HLA in healthy donors. This PCR relied on a set of 60 Vbeta primers and 13 Jbeta primers. Clones were sequenced by immunoSEQ multiplex PCR, and TCRdb holds only the in-frame ones, with some missing. The data contain around 65,000 clones, about three quarters of them singletons. Sequenced: PBMCs. The receptor source for this set is a woman in her thirties in good health and CMV-seropositive.

This chain uses TRBV2 with TRBJ2-1, with TRBD2 matching over 8 bases. CDR3 length equals 17 residues. Trimming removed 7 bases from V and 6 bases from J; junction bases left unmatched: 17. Germline values: CDR1 SNHLY, CDR2 FYNNEI. In DNA form, the CDR3 reads TGTGCCAGCACTTCGCGGGCAGCGGGGGTTGGGGGCAATGAGCAGTTCTTC. It yields the protein CASTSRAAGVGGNEQFF.

This rearrangement joins TRBV7-2 to TRBJ1-5; TRBD1 matches at 8 bases. With V trimmed by 1 base and J by 3 bases, 5 bases remained unmatched. The CDR3 has 16 residues. Germline loops: CDR1 SGHTA, CDR2 FQGNSA. CDR3 bases: TGTGCCAGCAGCTTAGAAAGGACAGGGAACAATCAGCCCCAGCATTTT. Translation gives CASSLERTGNNQPQHF.

The chain links TRBV7-2 to TRBJ1-2, with 9 nucleotides matching TRBD1. The trim removed 3 bases at V and 8 bases at J, leaving 10 bases unmatched. Germline lookup yields CDR1 SGHTA and CDR2 FQGNSA. CDR3 length equals 15 residues. Here the CDR3 reads CASSFSSDRGSGYTF. CDR3 DNA: TGTGCCAGCAGCTTTTCCTCGGACAGGGGATCGGGCTACACCTTC.

This chain joins TRBV7-8 and TRBJ2-7; weak D call: TRBD2 (6 bases). This CDR3 spans 14 amino acids. Trimming took off 5 bases at V and 2 bases at J, with 13 bases between the two ends. Per germline, CDR1 SGHVS and CDR2 FQNEAQ. The CDR3, as DNA: TGTGCCAGCAGCGGCGTCCGGGAGCCCTACGAGCAGTACTTC. Translating gives CASSGVREPYEQYF.

V is TRBV27 and J is TRBJ1-1; D remains ambiguous. Trimming took 5 bases from V and 0 from J, leaving 16 bases between them. The CDR3 loop spans 16 amino acids. Germline V gives CDR1 MNHEY, CDR2 SMNVEV (reference sequence). CDR3 region: CASSPRKGGVNTEAFF. The CDR3 bases are TGTGCCAGCAGTCCCCGAAAGGGAGGTGTGAACACTGAAGCTTTCTTT.

The chain carries TRBV6-5 and TRBJ1-2, with 7 positions matching TRBD1. The CDR3 runs to 15 residues. The trim removed 6 bases at V and 4 bases at J, leaving 11 bases unmatched. The V gene's germline CDR1 is MNHEY and CDR2 SVGAGI. CDR3 in DNA: TGTGCCAGCAGCACCCCGACAGGGATGAGCTATGGCTACACCTTC. Translating gives CASSTPTGMSYGYTF.

The rearrangement links TRBV6-5 to TRBJ2-1; a weak D match, TRBD2 (6 bases). CDR3 size: 14 residues. Germline assignment: CDR1 MNHEY and CDR2 SVGAGI. Trimming removed 2 bases at V and 10 bases at J, with 15 bases between. CDR3 sequence (DNA): TGTGCCAGCAGTTACGGGGTCGGGGGAGGCGAGCAGTTCTTC. Translated: CASSYGVGGGEQFF.

Points on this clone: One end of the junction varies from germline; a read error may be responsible. The chain carries TRBV7-7 and TRBJ2-1; the match to TRBD2 covers 10 bases. The V gene's germline CDR1 is SSHAT and CDR2 FNYEAQ (reference sequence). The CDR3 length is 15 residues. The CDR3 reads CASSPTSGIYNEQFF. CDR3 nucleotides: TGTGCTAGCAGCCCTACTAGCGGGATATACAATGAGCAGTTCTTC.

The chain joins TRBV7-9 to TRBJ1-1; the D gene is possibly TRBD1 (6 bases). The V end lost 3 bases, the J end lost 1 base, and 9 bases lay between the germline ends. The CDR3 totals 14 residues. Germline-derived CDR1 and CDR2 are SEHNR and FQNEAQ (reference sequence). CDR3 DNA sequence: TGTGCCAGCAGCTTGATACAGGGGAACACTGAAGCTTTCTTT. It yields the protein CASSLIQGNTEAFF.

The chain uses TRBV27 and TRBJ2-3; TRBD2 aligns across 12 bases. The CDR3 has 16 amino acids. Germline CDR1 and CDR2: MNHEY and SMNVEV (reference sequence). V gave up 4 bases and J gave up 4 bases; unmatched junction bases: 6. The CDR3: CASSWLTSGRADTQYF. CDR3 DNA: TGTGCCAGCAGTTGGCTGACTAGCGGGAGAGCAGATACGCAGTATTTT.

The chain links TRBV29-1 to TRBJ2-2; 7 positions match TRBD2. After removal of 5 bases from V and 1 base from J, the junction contained 4 bases not matched to a gene. CDR3 length: 14 residues. Germline V CDR1 and CDR2: SQVTM, ANQGSEA. The CDR3 is CSVRLAENTGELFF. The CDR3 DNA follows: TGCAGCGTTAGGCTAGCGGAGAACACCGGGGAGCTGTTTTTT.

This rearrangement joins TRBV12-5 to TRBJ2-1; perhaps TRBD1 as D (6 bases). The ends were cut back, 0 bases at V and 1 base at J, with 13 bases in the middle. CDR1 is LGHNT and CDR2 is FRNRAP in the germline V gene. The length of the CDR3 is 17 residues. The CDR3 here is CASGLVITGLSYNEQFF. CDR3 coding DNA: TGTGCTAGTGGTTTGGTAATAACAGGGTTGTCCTACAATGAGCAGTTCTTC.

The rearrangement links TRBV5-1 to TRBJ2-3; TRBD1 might be the D (5 bases). Trimming cost V 0 bases and J 2 bases, with 7 bases left between them. CDR1 and CDR2 from the germline V gene are SGHRS and YFSETQ. There are 14 residues in the CDR3. CDR3 DNA sequence: TGCGCCAGCAGCTTGGGGACAACCACAGATACGCAGTATTTT. Residues: CASSLGTTTDTQYF.

The chain links TRBV2 to TRBJ1-2, with a weak D call TRBD1 (6 bases). The V end lost 7 bases, the J end lost 3 bases, and 12 bases lay between the germline ends. The CDR3 covers 13 residues. From germline, CDR1 is SNHLY and CDR2 FYNNEI. CDR3 nucleotides: TGTGCCAGCATGGGGGCGCGGGACTATGGCTACACCTTC. Its protein product is CASMGARDYGYTF.

Only a few counts were recorded for this clone. This chain connects TRBV10-3 to TRBJ2-7; 12 positions agree with TRBD2. Germline-derived CDR1 and CDR2 are ENHRY and SYGVKD. The junction had 8 bases not matched to a gene; V was cut back by 8 bases and J by 6 bases. This CDR3 is built from 14 residues. CDR3: CAIGLAGQSGEQYF. The CDR3 nucleotides read TGTGCCATCGGACTAGCGGGACAAAGTGGCGAGCAGTACTTC.

This clone turned up a few times. The V gene is TRBV2, the J gene TRBJ1-5; maybe TRBD1 (6 bases). V lost 7 bases and J 3 bases, leaving 16 bases between the germline ends. The germline CDR1 and CDR2 sequences are SNHLY and FYNNEI. This CDR3 comprises 15 residues. The CDR3 spells CASTQRDTTNQPQHF. Written as DNA, the CDR3 is TGTGCCAGCACCCAACGGGACACCACCAATCAGCCCCAGCATTTT.

The rearrangement links TRBV7-3 to TRBJ2-2, with 9 bases matching TRBD1. The CDR3 loop spans 15 amino acids. The V gene end was trimmed by 4 bases and the J gene end by 7 bases; junction bases not matched to a gene: 7. Germline V gives CDR1 SGHTA, CDR2 FQGTGA. In DNA form, the CDR3 reads TGTGCCAGCAGCTCACAGGGGGCGAGCAGCGGGGAGCTGTTTTTT. It encodes CASSSQGASSGELFF.

This clone was seen more than once but under ten times. This chain connects TRBV28 to TRBJ2-7, with 7 bases aligning to TRBD2. CDR1 is MDHEN and CDR2 is SYDVKM in the germline V gene. Trimming removed 7 bases from V and 4 bases from J; junction bases left unmatched: 10. The CDR3 totals 14 residues. The CDR3 nucleotides read TGTGCCAGCACTAGGGCGGGAGTGTCTTACGAGCAGTACTTC. This codes for CASTRAGVSYEQYF.

The chain employs TRBV19 and TRBJ2-7; the D gene is possibly TRBD2 (5 bases). CDR1 LNHDA and CDR2 SQIVND come from the germline V gene (reference sequence). The CDR3 contains 14 residues. Trimming removed 1 base from V and 3 bases from J, with 10 bases in between. As DNA, the CDR3 is TGTGCCAGTAGTATAGTGGGCGGGCTCTACGAGCAGTACTTC. Its protein is CASSIVGGLYEQYF.

The chain links TRBV6-5 to TRBJ2-5, with 7 bases that match TRBD2. Germline values: CDR1 MNHEY, CDR2 SVGAGI. The CDR3 consists of 14 residues. V was clipped by 9 bases and J by 5 bases; unmatched bases: 12. This CDR3 is CASGGGTRGETQYF. CDR3 nucleotide sequence: TGTGCCAGTGGGGGGGGGACGAGAGGGGAGACCCAGTACTTC.

The chain has TRBV29-1 and TRBJ2-1; 7 bases match TRBD2. Germline lookup yields CDR1 SQVTM and CDR2 ANQGSEA. The CDR3 has 17 amino acids. J was trimmed by 0 bases and V by 3 bases; bases with no gene match: 11. The CDR3 region has the DNA TGCAGCGTTGAGTCCAGAGGCGGGAGCTCCTCCTACAATGAGCAGTTCTTC. This codes for CSVESRGGSSSYNEQFF.

This clone was recorded a few times. The chain joins TRBV4-3 to TRBJ2-7, with 11 bases matching TRBD2. This CDR3 region has 15 residues. Trimming took 2 bases from V and 2 from J; bases not matched to a gene: 2. Germline CDR1 and CDR2: LGHNA and YSLEER. CDR3 DNA: TGCGCCAGCAGCCAAACTAGCGGGAGCACCTACGAGCAGTACTTC. Its protein product is CASSQTSGSTYEQYF.

The V and J genes are TRBV6-1 and TRBJ2-3, with D possibly matching TRBD2 (5 bases). Germline CDR1 is MNHNS and CDR2 is SASEGT. There are 13 residues in the CDR3. The V and J ends lost 7 bases and 2 bases respectively, with 10 bases between them. The CDR3 DNA is TGTGCCAGCACCAGCGGATACACAGATACGCAGTATTTT. Encoded protein: CASTSGYTDTQYF.

This clone was detected only once. The chain recombines TRBV2 with TRBJ2-2; 13 positions match TRBD2. The CDR3 runs to 15 residues. Unmatched junction bases numbered 8, after V lost 8 bases and J lost 8 bases. The germline V gene encodes CDR1 SNHLY and CDR2 FYNNEI. CDR3 DNA sequence: TGTGCCAGCGGCGGACTAGCGGGAGTCGTTGGGGAGCTGTTTTTT. Translation: CASGGLAGVVGELFF.

This chain links TRBV7-2 with TRBJ2-7; a weak D match, TRBD2 (6 bases). V lost 1 base and J lost 3, with 19 bases in between. This CDR3 spans 17 amino acids. Germline V gives CDR1 SGHTA, CDR2 FQGNSA. The CDR3 protein is CASSLVGTGTADYEQYF. CDR3 sequence (DNA): TGTGCCAGCAGCTTAGTTGGTACCGGGACTGCTGACTACGAGCAGTACTTC.